The next 9 T cell receptor beta chains were all read from a single sample in a study of cytomegalovirus exposure and HLA in healthy donors. 60 Vbeta and 13 Jbeta primers were used in PCR. Here immunoSEQ multiplex PCR was the method, and the copy in TCRdb shows in-frame clones only, minus some. The data contain 150,000 to 160,000 clones, approximately 80% of them singletons. The sequenced sample consisted of PBMCs. Source of these receptors: a woman aged 45 to 65 in good health and CMV-seropositive.

The chain joins TRBV5-6 to TRBJ1-5; no clear D. The CDR3 is 12 amino acids. Trimming pared 4 bases from V and 3 bases from J, leaving 5 bases between. Germline CDR1 and CDR2: SGHDT and YYEEEE. As DNA, the CDR3 is TGTGCCAGCAGCGGCAACAATCAGCCCCAGCATTTT. Translating it yields CASSGNNQPQHF.

The chain has TRBV5-1 and TRBJ2-5; 9 bases line up with TRBD2. V dropped 0 bases and J dropped 1; count of bases not matched to a gene: 7. Per germline, CDR1 SGHRS and CDR2 YFSETQ. CDR3 length: 17 amino acids. Here the CDR3 DNA reads TGCGCCAGCAGCTTGGCCATAGCGGGGGACCTCCAAGAGACCCAGTACTTC. It is translated as CASSLAIAGDLQETQYF. Complete variable domain (other parts from reference TRBV5-1 and TRBJ2-5): KAGVTQTPRYLIKTRGQQVTLSCSPISGHRSVSWYQQTPGQGLQFLFEYFSETQRNKGNFPGRFSGRQFSNSRSEMNVSTLELGDSALYLCASSLAIAGDLQETQYFGPGTRLLVL.

The rearrangement uses TRBV19 and TRBJ2-7; D might be TRBD2 (6 bases). Per the germline V gene, CDR1 is LNHDA and CDR2 is SQIVND (reference sequence). There are 13 residues in the CDR3. Deletions cut 5 bases from V and 3 bases from J, with 11 bases between. CDR3 DNA sequence: TGTGCCAGTAGTTTGACGGGACTCTACGAGCAGTACTTC. It is translated as CASSLTGLYEQYF. The full variable domain, rest sourced from reference TRBV19 and TRBJ2-7, is DGGITQSPKYLFRKEGQNVTLSCEQNLNHDAMYWYRQDPGQGLRLIYYSQIVNDFQKGDIAEGYSVSREKKESFPLTVTSAQKNPTAFYLCASSLTGLYEQYFGPGTRLTVT.

The genes are TRBV2 and TRBJ2-7; maybe TRBD1 (5 bases). The germline gives CDR1 SNHLY, CDR2 FYNNEI. V was shortened by 5 bases and J by 2 bases, with 13 bases between the two germline ends. The CDR3 length is 14 residues. CDR3 in amino acids: CASSYPRAAYEQYF. The CDR3 DNA reads TGTGCCAGCAGTTATCCCAGGGCCGCCTACGAGCAGTACTTC. Full variable domain (outside the CDR3, taken from reference TRBV2 and TRBJ2-7): EPEVTQTPSHQVTQMGQEVILRCVPISNHLYFYWYRQILGQKVEFLVSFYNNEISEKSEIFDDQFSVERPDGSNFTLKIRSTKLEDSAMYFCASSYPRAAYEQYFGPGTRLTVT.

Only a few counts were recorded for this clone. V is TRBV7-9 and J is TRBJ2-1; a possible D gene is TRBD1 (5 bases). This CDR3 spans 14 amino acids. Trimming pared 5 bases from V and 2 bases from J, leaving 10 bases between. Germline V gives CDR1 SEHNR, CDR2 FQNEAQ (reference sequence). The CDR3 region is CASSHSTAYNEQFF. CDR3 nucleotides: TGTGCCAGCAGCCACTCGACAGCCTACAATGAGCAGTTCTTC.

The chain joins TRBV4-3 to TRBJ2-7; TRBD2 aligns across 11 bases. From germline, CDR1 is LGHNA and CDR2 YSLEER. Trimming cost V 1 base and J 2 bases; bases outside gene matches: 1. The CDR3 sequence is 15 residues long. As DNA, the CDR3 is TGCGCCAGCAGCCAAGTTAGCGGGGGGGCCTACGAGCAGTACTTC. It yields the protein CASSQVSGGAYEQYF.

The CDR3, as DNA: TGTGCCTGGGGGGACTATTACAATGAGCAGTTCTTC. It encodes CAWGDYYNEQFF. The rearrangement links TRBV30 to TRBJ2-1; 7 nucleotides line up with TRBD2. This CDR3 comprises 12 residues. The V gene end was trimmed by 5 bases and the J gene end by 4 bases; junction bases not matched to a gene: 2. CDR1 is GTSNPN, CDR2 SVGIG, per germline (reference sequence).

This chain links TRBV5-1 with TRBJ2-1; the D gene is possibly TRBD2 (7 bases). The CDR3 spans 12 residues. Deletions cut 4 bases from V and 12 bases from J, with 14 bases between. Germline V gives CDR1 SGHRS, CDR2 YFSETQ. The DNA for the CDR3 is TGCGCCAGCAGCCTGAAGGGGGAGGGGCAGTTCTTC. This codes for CASSLKGEGQFF.

This sequence joins TRBV4-1 and TRBJ2-1, with 12 bases identical to TRBD2. Germline CDR1 is MGHRA and CDR2 is YSYEKL. This CDR3 spans 18 amino acids. V trimming: 4 bases; J trimming: 0 bases; junction bases outside the gene matches: 7. The CDR3 DNA reads as TGCGCCAGCAGCCGGATACTAGCGGGGGGCCGCTCCTACAATGAGCAGTTCTTC. Protein sequence: CASSRILAGGRSYNEQFF.